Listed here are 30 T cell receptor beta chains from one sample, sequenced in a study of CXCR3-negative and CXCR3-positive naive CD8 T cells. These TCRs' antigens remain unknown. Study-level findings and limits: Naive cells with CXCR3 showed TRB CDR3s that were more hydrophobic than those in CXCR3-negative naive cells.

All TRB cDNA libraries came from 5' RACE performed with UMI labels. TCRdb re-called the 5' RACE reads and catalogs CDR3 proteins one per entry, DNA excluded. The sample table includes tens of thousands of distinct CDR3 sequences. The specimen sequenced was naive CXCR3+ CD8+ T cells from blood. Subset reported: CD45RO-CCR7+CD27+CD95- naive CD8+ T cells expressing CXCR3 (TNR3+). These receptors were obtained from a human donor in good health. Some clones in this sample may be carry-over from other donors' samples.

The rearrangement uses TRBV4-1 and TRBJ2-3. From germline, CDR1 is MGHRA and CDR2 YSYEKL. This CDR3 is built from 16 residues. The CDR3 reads CASSQDLGANTDTQYF.

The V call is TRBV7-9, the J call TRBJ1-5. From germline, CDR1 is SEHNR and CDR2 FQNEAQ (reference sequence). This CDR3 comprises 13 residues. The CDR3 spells CASSLLIGQPQHF.

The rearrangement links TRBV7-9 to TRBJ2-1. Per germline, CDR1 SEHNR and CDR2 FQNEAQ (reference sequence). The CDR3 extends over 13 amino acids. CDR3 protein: CASRMTPDHEQFF.

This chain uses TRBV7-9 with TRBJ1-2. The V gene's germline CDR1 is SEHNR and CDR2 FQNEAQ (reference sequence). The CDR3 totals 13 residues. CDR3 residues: CASSLDGPYGYTF.

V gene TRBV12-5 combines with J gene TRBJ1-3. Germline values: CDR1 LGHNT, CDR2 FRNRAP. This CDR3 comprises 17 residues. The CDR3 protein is CASGPRAPVSSGNTIYF.

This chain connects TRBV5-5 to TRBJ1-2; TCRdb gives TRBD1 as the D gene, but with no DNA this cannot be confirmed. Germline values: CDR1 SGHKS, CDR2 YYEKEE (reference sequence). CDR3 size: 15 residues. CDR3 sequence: CASSFRDGANYGYTF.

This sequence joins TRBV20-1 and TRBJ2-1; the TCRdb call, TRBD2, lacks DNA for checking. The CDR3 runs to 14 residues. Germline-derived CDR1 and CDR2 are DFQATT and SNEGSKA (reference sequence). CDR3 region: CSASGTSGYNEQFF.

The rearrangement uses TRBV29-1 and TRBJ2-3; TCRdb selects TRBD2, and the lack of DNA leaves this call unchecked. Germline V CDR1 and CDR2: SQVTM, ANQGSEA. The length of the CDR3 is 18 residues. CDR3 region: CSVEGGRTGTSRTDTQYF.

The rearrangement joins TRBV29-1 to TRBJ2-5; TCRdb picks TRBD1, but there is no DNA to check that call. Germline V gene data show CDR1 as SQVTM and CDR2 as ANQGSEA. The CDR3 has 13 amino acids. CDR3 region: CSVIGQKQETQYF.

CDR3 sequence: CASERGGTEAFF. The chain recombines TRBV19 with TRBJ1-1. Germline V gives CDR1 LNHDA, CDR2 SQIVND (reference sequence). CDR3 length: 12 residues.

The CDR3 reads CASSLPGQFFEQYF. The genes are TRBV7-9 and TRBJ2-7; TCRdb returns TRBD1, unconfirmable since there is no DNA. The CDR3 extends over 14 amino acids. Germline V gene lookup returns CDR1 SEHNR and CDR2 FQNEAQ (reference sequence).

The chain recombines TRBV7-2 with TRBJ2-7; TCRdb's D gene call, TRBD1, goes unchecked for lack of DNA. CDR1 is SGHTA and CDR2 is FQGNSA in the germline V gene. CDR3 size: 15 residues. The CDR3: CASSFYRGESYEQYF.

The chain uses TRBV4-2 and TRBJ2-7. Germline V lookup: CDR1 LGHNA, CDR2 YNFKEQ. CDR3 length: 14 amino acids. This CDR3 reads CASSTRLNSYEQYF.

The CDR3 sequence: CASSQAPGGSYEQYF. The rearrangement links TRBV4-1 to TRBJ2-7; TCRdb picks TRBD1, but there is no DNA to check that call. Germline-derived CDR1 and CDR2 are MGHRA and YSYEKL. The CDR3 loop spans 15 amino acids.

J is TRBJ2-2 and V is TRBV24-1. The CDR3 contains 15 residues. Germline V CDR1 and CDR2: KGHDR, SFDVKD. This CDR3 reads CATSDSRPVTGELFF.

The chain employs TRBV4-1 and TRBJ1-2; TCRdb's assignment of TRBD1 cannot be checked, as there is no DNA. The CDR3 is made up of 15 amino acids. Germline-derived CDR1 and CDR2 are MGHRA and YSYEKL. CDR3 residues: CASSHRDIANYGYTF.

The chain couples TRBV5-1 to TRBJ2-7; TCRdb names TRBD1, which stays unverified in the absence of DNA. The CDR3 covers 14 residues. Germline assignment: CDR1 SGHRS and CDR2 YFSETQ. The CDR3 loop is CASSLGQGNYEQYF.

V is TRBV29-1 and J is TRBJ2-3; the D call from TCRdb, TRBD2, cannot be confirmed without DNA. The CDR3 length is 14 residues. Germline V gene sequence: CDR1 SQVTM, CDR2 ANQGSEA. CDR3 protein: CSVETSGVQDTQYF.

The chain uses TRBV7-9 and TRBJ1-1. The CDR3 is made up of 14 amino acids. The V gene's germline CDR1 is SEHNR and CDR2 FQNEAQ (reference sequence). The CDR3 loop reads CASSPRSINTEAFF.

CDR3 residues: CATSRAGFLTGELFF. The chain combines TRBV15 with TRBJ2-2. Per germline, CDR1 LNHNV and CDR2 YYDKDF (reference sequence). The CDR3 runs 15 residues.

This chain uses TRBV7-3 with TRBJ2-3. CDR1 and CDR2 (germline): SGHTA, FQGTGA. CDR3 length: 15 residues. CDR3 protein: CASSLMADRTDTQYF.

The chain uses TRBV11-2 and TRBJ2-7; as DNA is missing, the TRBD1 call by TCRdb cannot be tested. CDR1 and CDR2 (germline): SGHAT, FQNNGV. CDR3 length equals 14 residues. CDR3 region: CASSPGTDVYEQYF.

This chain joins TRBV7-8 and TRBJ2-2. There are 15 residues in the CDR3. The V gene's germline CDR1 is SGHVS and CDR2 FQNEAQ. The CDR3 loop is CASSLLERNTGELFF. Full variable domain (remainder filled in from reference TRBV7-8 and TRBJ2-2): GAGVSQSPRYKVAKRGQDVALRCDPISGHVSLFWYQQALGQGPEFLTYFQNEAQLDKSGLPSDRFFAERPEGSVSTLKIQRTQQEDSAVYLCASSLLERNTGELFFGEGSRLTVL.

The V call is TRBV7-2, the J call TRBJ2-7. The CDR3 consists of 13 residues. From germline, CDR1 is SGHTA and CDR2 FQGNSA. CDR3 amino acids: CASSFYGTYEQYF. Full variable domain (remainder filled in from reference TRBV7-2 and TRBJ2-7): GAGVSQSPSNKVTEKGKDVELRCDPISGHTALYWYRQSLGQGLEFLIYFQGNSAPDKSGLPSDRFSAERTGGSVSTLTIQRTQQEDSAVYLCASSFYGTYEQYFGPGTRLTVT.

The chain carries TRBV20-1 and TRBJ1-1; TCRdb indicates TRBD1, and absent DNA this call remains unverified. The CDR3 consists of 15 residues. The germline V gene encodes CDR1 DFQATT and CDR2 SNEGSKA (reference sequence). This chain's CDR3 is CSARGTVRGYTEAFF.

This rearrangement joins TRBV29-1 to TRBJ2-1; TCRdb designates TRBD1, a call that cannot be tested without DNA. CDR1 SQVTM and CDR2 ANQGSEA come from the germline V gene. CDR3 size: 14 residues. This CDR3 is CSVEGGLDTNEQFF.

CDR3 sequence reads: CASSPVETGTGELFF. This chain joins TRBV18 and TRBJ2-2; with no DNA, the TCRdb D assignment of TRBD1 cannot be verified. Germline CDR1 is KGHSH and CDR2 is LQKENI. This CDR3 is 15 amino acids long.

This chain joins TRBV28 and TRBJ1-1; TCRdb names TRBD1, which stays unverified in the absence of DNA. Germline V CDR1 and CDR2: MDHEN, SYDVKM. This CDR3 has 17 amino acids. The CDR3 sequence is CASSPSPGQGGTTEAFF. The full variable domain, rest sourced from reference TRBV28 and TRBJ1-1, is DVKVTQSSRYLVKRTGEKVFLECVQDMDHENMFWYRQDPGLGLRLIYFSYDVKMKEKGDIPEGYSVSREKKERFSLILESASTNQTSMYLCASSPSPGQGGTTEAFFGQGTRLTVV.

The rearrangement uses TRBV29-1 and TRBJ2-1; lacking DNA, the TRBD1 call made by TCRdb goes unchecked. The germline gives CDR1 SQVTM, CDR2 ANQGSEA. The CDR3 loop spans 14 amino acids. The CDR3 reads CSVEVPDPLDEQFF.

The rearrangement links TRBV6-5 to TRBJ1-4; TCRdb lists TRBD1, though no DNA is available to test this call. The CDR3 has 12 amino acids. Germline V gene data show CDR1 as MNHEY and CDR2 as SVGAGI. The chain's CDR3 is CASSPSRGGLFF.